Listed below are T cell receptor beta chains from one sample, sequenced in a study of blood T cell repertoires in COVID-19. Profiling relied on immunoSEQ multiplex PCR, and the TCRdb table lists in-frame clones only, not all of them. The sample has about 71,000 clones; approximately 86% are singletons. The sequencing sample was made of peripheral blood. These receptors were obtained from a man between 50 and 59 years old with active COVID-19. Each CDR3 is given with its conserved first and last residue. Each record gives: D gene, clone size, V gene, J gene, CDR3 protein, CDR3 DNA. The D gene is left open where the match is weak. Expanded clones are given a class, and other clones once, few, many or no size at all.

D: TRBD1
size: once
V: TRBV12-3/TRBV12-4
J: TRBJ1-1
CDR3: CASSLDRVGIF
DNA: TGTGCCAGCAGCCTAGACAGGGTGGGGATCTTT

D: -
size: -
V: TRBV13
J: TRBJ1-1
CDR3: CASSSPALGDTEAFF
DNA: TGTGCCAGCAGCTCCCCGGCCCTAGGGGACACTGAAGCTTTCTTT

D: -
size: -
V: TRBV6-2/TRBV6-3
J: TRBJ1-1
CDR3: CASSYVGTEAFF
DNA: TGTGCCAGCAGTTATGTCGGCACTGAAGCTTTCTTT

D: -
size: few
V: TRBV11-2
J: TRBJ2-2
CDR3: CASSLDGQIPGELFF
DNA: TGTGCCAGCAGCTTAGATGGTCAGATCCCCGGGGAGCTGTTTTTT

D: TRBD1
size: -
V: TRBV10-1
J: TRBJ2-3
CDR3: CASSGQGRTDTQYF
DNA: TGCGCCAGCAGTGGACAGGGCCGCACAGATACGCAGTATTTT

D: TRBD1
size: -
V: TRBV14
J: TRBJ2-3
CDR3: CASFLMGTAYPDTQYF
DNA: TGTGCCAGCTTCCTTATGGGGACAGCCTACCCAGATACGCAGTATTTT

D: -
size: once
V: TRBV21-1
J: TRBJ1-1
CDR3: CASGDRGRLGAFF
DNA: TGTGCCAGCGGGGACAGGGGGCGGCTGGGAGCTTTCTTT

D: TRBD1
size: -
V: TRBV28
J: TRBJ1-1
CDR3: CASSPSGTQGLTEAFF
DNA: TGTGCCAGCAGTCCCTCCGGGACACAGGGGCTCACTGAAGCTTTCTTT

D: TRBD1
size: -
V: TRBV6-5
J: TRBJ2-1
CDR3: CASRRTGGAYNEQFF
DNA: TGTGCCAGCAGGAGGACAGGGGGTGCCTACAATGAGCAGTTCTTC

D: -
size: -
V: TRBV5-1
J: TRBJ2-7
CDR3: CASSLVGADAYEQYF
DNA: TGCGCCAGCAGCTTGGTGGGGGCGGATGCCTACGAGCAGTACTTC

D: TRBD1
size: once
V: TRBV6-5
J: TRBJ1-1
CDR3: CASSFLGGSGTEAFF
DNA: TGTGCCAGCAGTTTTCTAGGGGGCTCTGGCACTGAAGCTTTCTTT

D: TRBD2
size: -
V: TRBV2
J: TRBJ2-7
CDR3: CASSESGGSNYEQYF
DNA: TGTGCCAGCAGTGAGAGCGGGGGGTCGAACTACGAGCAGTACTTC

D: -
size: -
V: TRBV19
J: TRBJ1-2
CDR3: CASSVSGLLNYGYTF
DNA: TGTGCCAGTAGCGTCTCAGGGCTACTAAACTATGGCTACACCTTC

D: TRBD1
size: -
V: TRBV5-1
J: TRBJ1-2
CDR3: CASSFGDSAYGYTF
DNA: TGCGCCAGCAGCTTCGGGGACAGTGCCTATGGCTACACCTTC

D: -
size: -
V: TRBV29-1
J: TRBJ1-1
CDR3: CSVEGGWNTEAFF
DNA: TGCAGCGTGGAGGGGGGGTGGAACACTGAAGCTTTCTTT

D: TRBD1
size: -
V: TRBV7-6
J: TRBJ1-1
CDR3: CASSSLGGPNTEAFF
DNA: TGTGCCAGCAGCTCTCTAGGGGGCCCGAACACTGAAGCTTTCTTT

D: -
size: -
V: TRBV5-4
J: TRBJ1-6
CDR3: CASSLDPGNHSPLHF
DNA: TGTGCCAGCAGCTTGGACCCGGGGAACCATTCACCCCTCCACTTT

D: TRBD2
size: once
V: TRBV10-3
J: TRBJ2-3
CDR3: CAISAVSSGRSDTQYF
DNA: TGTGCCATCAGTGCCGTGTCTAGCGGGAGATCAGATACGCAGTATTTT

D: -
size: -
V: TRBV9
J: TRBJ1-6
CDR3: CASAITSSYNSPLHF
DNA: TGTGCCAGCGCGATTACGAGCTCCTATAATTCACCCCTCCACTTT

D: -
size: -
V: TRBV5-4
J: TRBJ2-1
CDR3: CASSLGGSGAYNEQFF
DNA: TGTGCCAGCAGCTTGGGGGGTAGCGGAGCCTACAATGAGCAGTTCTTC

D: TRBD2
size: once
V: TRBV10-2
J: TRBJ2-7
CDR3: CASRMTSGDSYEQYF
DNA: TGCGCCAGCAGAATGACTAGCGGGGACTCCTACGAGCAGTACTTC

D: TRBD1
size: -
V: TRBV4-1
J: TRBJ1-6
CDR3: CASSQVEGQANSPLHF
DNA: TGCGCCAGCAGCCAAGTGGAAGGACAGGCTAATTCACCCCTCCACTTT

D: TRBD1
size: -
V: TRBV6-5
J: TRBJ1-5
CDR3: CASRQGTNQPQHF
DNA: TGTGCCAGCCGACAGGGAACGAATCAGCCCCAGCATTTT

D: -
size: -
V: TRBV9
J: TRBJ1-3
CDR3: CASSVTDSSGNTIYF
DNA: TGTGCCAGCAGCGTGACGGACAGCTCTGGAAACACCATATATTTT

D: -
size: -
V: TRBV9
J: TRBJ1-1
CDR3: CASSAFGDMNTEAFF
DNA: TGTGCCAGCAGCGCCTTCGGTGATATGAACACTGAAGCTTTCTTT

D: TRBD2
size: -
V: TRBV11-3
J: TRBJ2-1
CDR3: CASSFSGGYNEQFF
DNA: TGTGCCAGCAGCTTTTCGGGAGGGTACAATGAGCAGTTCTTC

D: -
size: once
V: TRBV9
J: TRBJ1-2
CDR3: CASSVTRTANYGYTF
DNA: TGTGCCAGCAGCGTAACCCGGACAGCTAACTATGGCTACACCTTC

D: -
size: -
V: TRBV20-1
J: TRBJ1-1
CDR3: CSASGRVNTEAFF
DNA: TGCAGTGCTAGTGGTCGGGTGAACACTGAAGCTTTCTTT

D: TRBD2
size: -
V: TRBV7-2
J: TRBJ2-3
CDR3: CASSFGTSGRRLGDTQYF
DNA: TGTGCCAGCAGCTTCGGGACTAGCGGAAGACGGTTGGGAGATACGCAGTATTTT

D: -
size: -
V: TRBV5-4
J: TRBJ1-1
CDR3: CASSSRRAGTEAFF
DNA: TGTGCCAGCAGCTCCAGGAGGGCGGGCACTGAAGCTTTCTTT

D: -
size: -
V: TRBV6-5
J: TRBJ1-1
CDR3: CASSSGWATAFF
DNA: TGTGCCAGCAGTTCCGGATGGGCAACGGCTTTCTTT

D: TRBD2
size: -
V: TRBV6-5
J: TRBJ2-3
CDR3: CASSYRLAGGADTQYF
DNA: TGTGCCAGCAGTTACCGTCTAGCGGGGGGAGCAGATACGCAGTATTTT

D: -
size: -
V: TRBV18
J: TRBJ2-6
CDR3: CASSPPFSSGANVLTF
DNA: TGTGCCAGCTCACCACCGTTTAGCTCTGGGGCCAACGTCCTGACTTTC

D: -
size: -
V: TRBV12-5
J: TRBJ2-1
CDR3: CASGLGHGSNEQFF
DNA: TGTGCTAGTGGTTTGGGCCATGGCTCGAATGAGCAGTTCTTC

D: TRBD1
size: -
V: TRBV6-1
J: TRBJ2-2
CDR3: CASSAPGQGFTGELFF
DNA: TGTGCCAGCAGTGCTCCGGGACAGGGGTTTACCGGGGAGCTGTTTTTT

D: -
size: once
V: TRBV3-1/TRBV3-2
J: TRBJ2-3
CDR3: CASRLAVSTDTQYF
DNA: TGTGCCAGCAGACTAGCAGTAAGCACAGATACGCAGTATTTT

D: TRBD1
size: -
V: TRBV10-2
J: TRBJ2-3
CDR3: CASRGQVTDTQYF
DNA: TGCGCCAGCCGGGGACAGGTCACAGATACGCAGTATTTT

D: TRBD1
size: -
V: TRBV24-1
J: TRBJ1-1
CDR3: CATSDRDRGQGMTEAFF
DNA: TGTGCCACCAGTGACCGAGATCGAGGACAGGGGATGACTGAAGCTTTCTTT

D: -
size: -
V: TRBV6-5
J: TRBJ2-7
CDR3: CASRAQGGGLYEQYF
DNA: TGTGCCAGCAGGGCACAGGGTGGGGGCTTGTACGAGCAGTACTTC

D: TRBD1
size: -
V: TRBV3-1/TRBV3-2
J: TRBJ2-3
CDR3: CASSLRQGTTDTQYF
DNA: TGTGCCAGCAGCCTTCGACAGGGAACTACAGATACGCAGTATTTT

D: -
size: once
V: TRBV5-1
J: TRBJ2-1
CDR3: CASSLGQATYNEQFF
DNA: TGCGCCAGCAGCTTGGGACAGGCAACCTACAATGAGCAGTTCTTC

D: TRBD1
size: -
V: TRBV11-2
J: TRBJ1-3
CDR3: CASSLFRQGSTPGNTIYF
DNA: TGTGCCAGCAGCTTATTCCGACAGGGTTCCACGCCTGGAAACACCATATATTTT

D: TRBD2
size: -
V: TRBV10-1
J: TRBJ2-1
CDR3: CASSGTMGGVNEQFF
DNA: TGCGCCAGCAGTGGGACTATGGGGGGGGTTAATGAGCAGTTCTTC

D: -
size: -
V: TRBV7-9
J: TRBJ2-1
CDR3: CASSTGEQFF
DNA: TGTGCCAGCAGCACAGGTGAGCAGTTCTTC

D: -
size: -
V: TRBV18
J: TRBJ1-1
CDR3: CASSPLGEVTEAFF
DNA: TGTGCCAGCTCACCACTAGGGGAGGTCACTGAAGCTTTCTTT

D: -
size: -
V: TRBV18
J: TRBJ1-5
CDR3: CASSPIRVPNQPQHF
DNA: TGTGCCAGCTCACCAATCAGGGTTCCCAATCAGCCCCAGCATTTT

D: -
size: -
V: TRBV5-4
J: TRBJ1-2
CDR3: CASSLDLFRYGYTF
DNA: TGTGCCAGCAGCTTGGACCTGTTTAGATATGGCTACACCTTC

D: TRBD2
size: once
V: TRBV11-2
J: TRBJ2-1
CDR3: CASSLVGSGGFNEQFF
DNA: TGTGCCAGCAGCTTAGTGGGGTCGGGAGGGTTCAATGAGCAGTTCTTC

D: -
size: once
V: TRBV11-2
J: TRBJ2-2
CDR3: CASSPLTGKAGELFF
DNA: TGTGCCAGCAGCCCGTTAACAGGGAAGGCCGGGGAGCTGTTTTTT

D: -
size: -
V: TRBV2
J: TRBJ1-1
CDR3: CASSPEGRNTEAFF
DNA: TGTGCCAGCAGTCCTGAGGGAAGGAACACTGAAGCTTTCTTT

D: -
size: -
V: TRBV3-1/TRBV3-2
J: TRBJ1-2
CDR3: CASSQRGSSVYGYTF
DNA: TGTGCCAGCAGCCAAAGGGGCTCATCGGTCTATGGCTACACCTTC

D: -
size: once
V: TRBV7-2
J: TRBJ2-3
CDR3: CASSFRGNTDTQYF
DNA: TGTGCCAGCAGCTTTCGGGGTAACACAGATACGCAGTATTTT

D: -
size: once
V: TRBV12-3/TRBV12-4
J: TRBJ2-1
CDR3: CASSIGYNEQFF
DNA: TGTGCCAGCAGTATCGGGTACAATGAGCAGTTCTTC

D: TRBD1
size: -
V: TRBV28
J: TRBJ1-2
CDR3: CASSLIRDRDHGYTF
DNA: TGTGCCAGCAGTTTAATTCGGGACAGGGATCATGGCTACACCTTC